A single sample is the source of the 13 T cell receptor beta chains below, sequenced in a study of T cells after yellow fever vaccination. TCRdb reprocessed the 5' RACE reads with MiXCR, giving one entry per CDR3 protein. The data contain roughly 340,000 distinct CDR3 sequences, approximately 9% of them singletons. Sample: PBMCs, taken on the day of the first yellow fever vaccination. The receptors come from a man between 18 and 35 years old who received the YFV17D yellow fever vaccine.

In this sample, this clonotype turned up a few times. The chain has TRBV25-1 and TRBJ2-1; tentative D call: TRBD2 (7 bases). The germline CDR1 and CDR2 sequences are MGHDK and SYGVNS. V lost 8 bases and J 3 bases, leaving 17 bases between the germline ends. CDR3 length: 15 amino acids. In nucleotides, the CDR3 is TGTGCCAGCCGGGGGGCCGGGACTGTCTACAATGAGCAGTTCTTC. Its translation is CASRGAGTVYNEQFF.

This clonotype was counted many times. The chain employs TRBV7-9 and TRBJ2-1; no firm D call. Trimming removed 7 bases from V and 10 bases from J, with 11 bases in between. There are 11 residues in the CDR3. Germline loops: CDR1 SEHNR, CDR2 FQNEAQ (reference sequence). The CDR3 loop is CASTVGMEQFF. For the CDR3, the DNA is TGTGCCAGCACCGTAGGGATGGAGCAGTTCTTC.

CDR3 nucleotides: TGTGCCAGCAGTTACGAAAGGGGGAGGAATTCACCCCTCCACTTT. Its translation: CASSYERGRNSPLHF. The chain recombines TRBV6-5 with TRBJ1-6, with D possibly TRBD1 on 6 matching bases. The length of the CDR3 is 15 residues. Trimming took 2 bases from V and 7 from J, leaving 12 bases between them. The germline CDR1 and CDR2 sequences are MNHEY and SVGAGI.

This clonotype appeared a few times. The chain recombines TRBV12-3 or TRBV12-4 with TRBJ2-3; a weak D match, TRBD1 (5 bases). The CDR3 runs to 15 residues. V was shortened by 6 bases and J by 0 bases, with 13 bases between the two germline ends. The CDR3 DNA reads TGTGCCAGCAGGATACAGGTTACTAGCACAGATACGCAGTATTTT. As protein: CASRIQVTSTDTQYF.

There are a few counts of this clonotype. This chain joins TRBV4-1 and TRBJ2-5; the D is unclear. There are 15 residues in the CDR3. V was pared by 0 bases and J by 0 bases, with 8 bases between. The V gene's germline CDR1 is MGHRA and CDR2 YSYEKL. This CDR3 is CASSQDLGHQETQYF. For the CDR3, the DNA is TGCGCCAGCAGCCAAGATCTTGGCCACCAAGAGACCCAGTACTTC.

This clonotype showed up just a few times. V usage is TRBV18 and J usage is TRBJ1-4; no clear D. Germline loops: CDR1 KGHSH, CDR2 LQKENI. V was trimmed by 7 bases and J by 4 bases, leaving 10 bases between them. The CDR3 contains 13 residues. The CDR3 is CASFTQNNEKLFF. The CDR3 bases are TGTGCCAGCTTTACTCAGAATAATGAAAAACTGTTTTTT.

This chain joins TRBV20-1 and TRBJ1-4, with TRBD1 identical over 9 bases. The junction had 6 bases not matched to a gene; V was cut back by 5 bases and J by 5 bases. Per the germline V gene, CDR1 is DFQATT and CDR2 is SNEGSKA (reference sequence). This CDR3 region has 14 residues. Here the CDR3 DNA reads TGCAGTGCTGACCCGGGACAGGGAAATGAAAAACTGTTTTTT. It translates to CSADPGQGNEKLFF.

This clonotype was picked up a small number of times. The J gene is TRBJ2-3, the V gene TRBV10-1; D unresolved. CDR1 and CDR2 from the germline V gene are WNHNN and SYGVQD (reference sequence). The CDR3 runs 14 residues. V lost 2 bases and J lost 2, with 8 bases in between. CDR3 amino acids: CASSENMITDTQYF. In nucleotides, the CDR3 is TGCGCCAGCAGTGAGAACATGATCACAGATACGCAGTATTTT.

This clonotype has a handful of counts. This chain links TRBV4-2 with TRBJ1-4; 8 bases match TRBD1. The trim removed 1 base at V and 5 bases at J, leaving 3 bases unmatched. The V gene's germline CDR1 is LGHNA and CDR2 YNFKEQ. The CDR3 is 15 amino acids. CDR3 sequence (DNA): TGTGCCAGCAGCCAAGCTGCAGGGGGCAATGAAAAACTGTTTTTT. Translated, it gives CASSQAAGGNEKLFF.

This clonotype has a count of ten or more. The genes are TRBV24-1 and TRBJ2-4; D possibly corresponds to TRBD1 (5 bases). Germline V CDR1 and CDR2: KGHDR, SFDVKD. The CDR3 covers 13 residues. V was pared by 4 bases and J by 9 bases, with 12 bases between. This CDR3 reads CATSDSAGSIQYF. The CDR3 nucleotides read TGTGCCACCAGTGACTCCGCAGGGTCCATTCAGTACTTC.

This clonotype was observed a handful of times. The chain couples TRBV5-1 to TRBJ1-1, with D possibly TRBD1 on 6 matching bases. This CDR3 has 15 residues. The germline V gene has CDR1 SGHRS and CDR2 YFSETQ. The germline V and J ends were trimmed by 6 bases and 1 base, with 16 bases remaining between them. The CDR3 region is CASKEGGLGNTEAFF. For the CDR3, the DNA is TGCGCCAGCAAGGAGGGGGGGCTAGGGAACACTGAAGCTTTCTTT.

This clonotype was counted a few times. This chain uses TRBV27 with TRBJ2-7, with D perhaps matching TRBD1 or TRBD2 (5 bases each). V gave up 9 bases and J gave up 3 bases, with 18 bases separating them. CDR3 size: 14 residues. CDR1 MNHEY and CDR2 SMNVEV come from the germline V gene (reference sequence). This chain's CDR3 is CARTISRDGYEQYV. The CDR3 DNA reads as TGTGCCAGAACCATCTCCCGGGACGGCTACGAGCAGTACGTC.

The J gene is TRBJ2-5, the V gene TRBV20-1, with D tentatively TRBD2 (7 bases). The germline V and J ends were trimmed by 3 bases and 5 bases, with 13 bases remaining between them. The CDR3 has 13 amino acids. Looked up from germline, CDR1 is DFQATT and CDR2 is SNEGSKA (reference sequence). The CDR3 nucleotides are TGCAGTGCTAGCGGGGGGCCTTGGGAGACCCAGTACTTC. This codes for CSASGGPWETQYF.